The 2 T cell receptor beta chains below come from one sample, sequenced in a study of control samples from healthy donors and cancer patients. The table came from immunoSEQ multiplex PCR; TCRdb's copy has only in-frame clones and leaves some out. The sample has just under 150,000 clones, more than 90% seen once. The sample taken for sequencing was blood. The receptors come from a man between 25 and 39 years old in good health.

J is TRBJ2-3 and V is TRBV23-1; 9 bases line up with TRBD1. TRBV23-1 is noted as an ORF with a role that remains uncertain. The CDR3 covers 19 residues. Trimming took 0 bases from V and 3 from J; bases not matched to a gene: 13. CDR3 in amino acids: CASSQSLSWGQGRTDTQYF. The CDR3 DNA sequence: TGCGCCAGCAGTCAATCTTTGAGTTGGGGACAGGGAAGGACAGATACGCAGTATTTT.

The chain links TRBV7-7 to TRBJ2-7; 7 bases agree with TRBD1. Germline V gives CDR1 SSHAT, CDR2 FNYEAQ (reference sequence). With 2 bases clipped from V and 4 bases from J, the junction kept 8 bases outside the gene matches. The CDR3 loop spans 15 amino acids. The chain's CDR3 is CASSLKGQQAYEQYF. The CDR3 DNA is TGTGCCAGCAGCTTAAAGGGACAGCAGGCGTACGAGCAGTACTTC.